Sequencing of this T cell receptor (beta chain) was carried out in a study of T cell repertoires in cytomegalovirus infection. For the study at large: TCR beta signatures that were public indicated CMV infection and matching HLA type.

A single record per CDR3 protein comes from TCRdb applying MiXCR to the reads. Of hundreds of thousands of distinct CDR3 sequences in the sample, approximately 32% are singletons; the top ten hold roughly 12%. The study, taken as a whole, reports: CMV carriers with the relevant HLA were identified by cumulative public TCR beta family frequency. The ex vivo response showed dominance by HLA-C-restricted CMV-specific TCR beta clonotypes.

The V end lost 1 base, the J end lost 5 bases, and 7 bases lay between the germline ends. The germline V gene encodes CDR1 SGHVS and CDR2 FQNEAQ. This CDR3 has 13 residues. A remark on this clonotype: Antigen unknown.

The specimen comprised cultured CD8+ T cells from PBMCs, sampled from culture after CMV antigen stimulation. This chain connects TRBV7-8 to TRBJ2-3, with a tentative D call TRBD2 (5 bases). The receptor was derived from a human donor in good health (CMV status not recorded). Some clones in this sample may be carry-over from other donors' samples. The CDR3 region has the DNA TGTGCCAGCAGCTTAGGCGGGCGAGATACGCAGTATTTT. Translation gives CASSLGGRDTQYF.